Following are 17 T cell receptor beta chains from one sample sequenced in a study of T cells in Graves' hyperthyroidism and ophthalmopathy. Amplified TCR beta CDR3 regions came from RNA transcripts. The study used the HTBI primer set for a first-round RT-PCR of the TCR CDR3. TCRdb re-analysed the multiplex PCR reads in MiXCR, keeping a single row per CDR3 protein. In the table there are 300,000 to 450,000 distinct CDR3 sequences, approximately 15% of which are singletons. The specimen was blood. The source of these receptors is a woman between 18 and 29 years old with Graves' hyperthyroidism that later progressed to Graves' ophthalmopathy.

This clonotype was recorded at least ten times. V gene TRBV15 combines with J gene TRBJ2-3; no reliable D call. Looked up from germline, CDR1 is LNHNV and CDR2 is YYDKDF (reference sequence). The CDR3 contains 12 residues. Trimming removed 3 bases from V and 8 bases from J, with 9 bases in between. CDR3 nucleotide sequence: TGTGCCACCAGCAGCGCGGACGCTACGCAGTATTTT. It specifies CATSSADATQYF.

As regards this clonotype: A much larger clone differs from this one at a single base, so this may be a read error. V usage is TRBV20-1 and J usage is TRBJ2-7, with D tentatively TRBD2 (7 bases). The tail of the sequence fits TRBJ2-1 better, so the J call may be wrong. The CDR3 runs 12 residues. From germline, CDR1 is DFQATT and CDR2 SNEGSKA (reference sequence). CDR3 amino acids: CSGGQSSYEQFF. The CDR3, as DNA: TGCAGCGGGGGGCAATCCTCCTACGAGCAGTTCTTC.

Many counts were recorded for this clonotype. V and J are TRBV24-1 and TRBJ2-2; tentative D call: TRBD1 (5 bases). The V end was cut by 0 bases, the J end by 4 bases, with 8 bases between. Germline CDR1 is KGHDR and CDR2 is SFDVKD. CDR3 length: 15 amino acids. The CDR3 nucleotides are TGTGCCACCAGTGATTTGCAAGGGGTCACCGGGGAGCTGTTTTTT. Its translation: CATSDLQGVTGELFF.

There are a few counts of this clonotype. J is TRBJ2-7 and V is TRBV20-1; D may be TRBD1 (5 bases). CDR1 DFQATT and CDR2 SNEGSKA come from the germline V gene (reference sequence). This CDR3 is built from 13 residues. With 7 bases removed from V and 2 bases from J, the gap between germline ends came to 15 bases. CDR3 nucleotide sequence: TGCAGTGTTGAGCAGGGTCCAGCCTACGAGCAGTACTTC. It is translated as CSVEQGPAYEQYF.

This clonotype was seen at least ten times. The CDR3 here is CASSQDAGGYTF. The CDR3, as DNA: TGTGCCAGCAGCCAAGATGCGGGCGGCTACACCTTC. The genes are TRBV3-1 and TRBJ1-2, with unresolved D. V was clipped by 0 bases and J by 8 bases, with 7 bases between them. The CDR3 extends over 12 amino acids. Germline values: CDR1 LGHDT, CDR2 YNNKEL (reference sequence).

In this sample, this clonotype turned up a few times. Since a much larger clone is just one base distant, this may be a read error. V gene TRBV6-1 combines with J gene TRBJ1-2, with D uncertain. Deletions cut 8 bases from V and 3 bases from J, with 10 bases between. The CDR3 is 12 residues long. In germline, CDR1 is MNHNS, CDR2 SASEGT. Here the CDR3 reads CASAASHYGYTF. DNA of the CDR3: TGTGCCAGCGCGGCCAGCCACTATGGCTACACCTTC.

This clonotype was picked up many times. The chain has TRBV10-3 and TRBJ2-5; 8 nucleotides line up with TRBD1. With V trimmed by 6 bases and J by 4 bases, 7 bases remained unmatched. This CDR3 has 14 amino acids. From germline, CDR1 is ENHRY and CDR2 SYGVKD. The CDR3 DNA is TGTGCCATCAGAGAACAGGGGGTGGGAGAGACCCAGTACTTC. Protein sequence: CAIREQGVGETQYF.

This clonotype has a count of ten or more. Here the CDR3 DNA reads TGTGCCAGCAGCTTGACCGACTATGGCTACACCTTC. It codes for CASSLTDYGYTF. The V and J genes are TRBV5-6 and TRBJ1-2; D is unresolved. Trimming pared 1 base from V and 3 bases from J, leaving 4 bases between. Germline V gene lookup returns CDR1 SGHDT and CDR2 YYEEEE. There are 12 residues in the CDR3.

This clonotype was recorded at least ten times. The CDR3 protein is CATSRDRQAYSNQPQHF. The CDR3 DNA sequence: TGTGCCACCAGCAGAGATAGGCAGGCGTATAGCAATCAGCCCCAGCATTTT. The chain recombines TRBV15 with TRBJ1-5; D is unresolved. Germline V gene sequence: CDR1 LNHNV, CDR2 YYDKDF (reference sequence). V was pared by 0 bases and J by 0 bases, with 12 bases between. There are 17 residues in the CDR3.

The table lists this clonotype with many counts. In nucleotides, the CDR3 is TGTGCCAGCACCTGGGGACTCGACACAGATACGCAGTATTTT. Amino acid sequence: CASTWGLDTDTQYF. The rearrangement joins TRBV7-8 to TRBJ2-3, with D possibly being TRBD2 (6 bases). Germline values: CDR1 SGHVS, CDR2 FQNEAQ. V lost 7 bases and J lost 2, with 13 bases in between. The CDR3 covers 14 residues.

The CDR3 nucleotides read TGCAGTGCTAGAGACGCCACTGGGTCTAGCGGGAGCCCCTCCTACAATGAGCAGTTCTTC. This encodes CSARDATGSSGSPSYNEQFF. The chain combines TRBV20-1 with TRBJ2-1, with 10 bases identical to TRBD2. This CDR3 comprises 20 residues. Germline V lookup: CDR1 DFQATT, CDR2 SNEGSKA (reference sequence). V gave up 0 bases and J gave up 0 bases; unmatched junction bases: 14.

This clonotype was detected only once. The V and J genes are TRBV6-1 and TRBJ1-1, with D perhaps TRBD1 (6 bases). The CDR3 has 15 residues. CDR1 and CDR2 from the germline V gene are MNHNS and SASEGT. V gave up 7 bases and J gave up 1 base, with 16 bases separating them. In DNA form, the CDR3 reads TGTGCCAGCACACTACGGGGGCCCGGGAACACTGAAGCTTTCTTT. This sequence encodes CASTLRGPGNTEAFF.

This clonotype was seen at least ten times. This chain uses TRBV10-3 with TRBJ2-5, with D unresolved. The CDR3 loop spans 13 amino acids. Trimming left V 4 bases short and J 2 bases short, with 8 bases between. CDR1 and CDR2 (germline): ENHRY, SYGVKD. The CDR3 coding sequence is TGTGCCATCAGTGGGTCCGAACAAGAGACCCAGTACTTC. Translation gives CAISGSEQETQYF.

The chain employs TRBV4-2 and TRBJ2-6; 12 bases align to TRBD2. CDR3 size: 16 residues. V was pared by 7 bases and J by 0 bases, with 1 base of the junction left unmatched. The germline V gene encodes CDR1 LGHNA and CDR2 YNFKEQ. The CDR3 coding sequence is TGTGCCAGCACGGGACTAGCGGGCTCTGGGGCCAACGTCCTGACTTTC. This codes for CASTGLAGSGANVLTF.

This clonotype showed up many times. The chain recombines TRBV20-1 with TRBJ1-5; no reliable D call. The CDR3 contains 14 residues. From germline, CDR1 is DFQATT and CDR2 SNEGSKA (reference sequence). Trimming cost V 3 bases and J 0 bases, with 9 bases left between them. CDR3 DNA sequence: TGCAGTGCTAGGCACAGATATAGCAATCAGCCCCAGCATTTT. This encodes CSARHRYSNQPQHF.

This clonotype was picked up many times. The V gene is TRBV20-1, the J gene TRBJ2-7; 11 nucleotides match TRBD2. The junction had 5 bases not matched to a gene; V was cut back by 4 bases and J by 3 bases. Germline loops: CDR1 DFQATT, CDR2 SNEGSKA (reference sequence). This CDR3 region has 14 residues. CDR3 in amino acids: CSAIGTSGLYEQYF. Here the CDR3 DNA reads TGCAGTGCTATCGGGACTAGCGGACTCTACGAGCAGTACTTC.

This clonotype was detected many times. The gene calls are TRBV28 and TRBJ2-7; 7 bases line up with TRBD1. This CDR3 contains 17 residues. Germline CDR1 MDHEN, CDR2 SYDVKM. The J segment lost 1 base and the V segment lost 5 bases, leaving 14 bases of the junction unmatched. The CDR3 spells CASSPGQVLRPSYEQYF. CDR3 sequence (DNA): TGTGCCAGCAGTCCCGGACAGGTTTTAAGACCATCCTACGAGCAGTACTTC.